This T cell receptor (beta chain) was sequenced during a study of blood T cells in healthy people across ages. Then a second PCR, running about 7 to 11 cycles, was carried out with a sample-barcoded 5' primer and a J-beta primer mix. TCRdb reprocessed the 5' RACE reads via MiXCR and lists one record per CDR3 protein. The data contain roughly 1,500,000 distinct CDR3 sequences, around 42% of them singletons. The length of the CDR3 is 16 residues. Trimming removed 5 bases from V and 9 bases from J; junction bases left unmatched: 18. This sequence joins TRBV12-3 or TRBV12-4 and TRBJ1-1; 7 bases agree with TRBD1. The receptor comes from a woman in her late teens or twenties in good health. Sequencing was performed on blood. The CDR3 is CASSPERQGGSYKAFF. The DNA for the CDR3 is TGTGCCAGCAGTCCCGAAAGACAGGGTGGGTCATACAAAGCTTTCTTT.